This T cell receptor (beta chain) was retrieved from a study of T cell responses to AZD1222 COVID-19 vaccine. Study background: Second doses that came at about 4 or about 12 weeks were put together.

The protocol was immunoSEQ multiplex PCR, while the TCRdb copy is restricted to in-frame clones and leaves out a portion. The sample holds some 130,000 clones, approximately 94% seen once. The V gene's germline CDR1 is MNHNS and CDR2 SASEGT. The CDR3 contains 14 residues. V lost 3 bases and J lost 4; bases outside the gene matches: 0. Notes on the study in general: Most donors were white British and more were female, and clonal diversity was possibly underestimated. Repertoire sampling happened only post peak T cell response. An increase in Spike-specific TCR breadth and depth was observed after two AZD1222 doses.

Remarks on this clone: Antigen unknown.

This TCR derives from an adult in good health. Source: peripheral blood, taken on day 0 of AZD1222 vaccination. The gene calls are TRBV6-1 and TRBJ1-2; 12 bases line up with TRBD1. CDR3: CASSEGQGAYGYTF. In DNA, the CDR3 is TGTGCCAGCAGTGAGGGACAGGGGGCCTATGGCTACACCTTC.